These 18 T cell receptor beta chains were sequenced from one sample in a study of regulatory and conventional T cells in RAG deficiency. Here immunoSEQ multiplex PCR was the method, and the copy in TCRdb shows in-frame clones only, minus some. The table includes approximately 30,000 clones, 90% to 97% detected once. Conventional CD4+ T cells were sorted from blood as CD25-low CD127-high cells. The same data also went into a second study, on regulatory T cells. That report notes: Primers: 52 TRBV forward and 13 TRBJ reverse.

The sample taken for sequencing was CD25- CD4+ T cells sorted from blood. All receptors come from a human donor in good health.

The chain has TRBV12-5 and TRBJ2-7; 12 nucleotides agree with TRBD2. The germline gives CDR1 LGHNT, CDR2 FRNRAP. V shed 0 bases and J 6 bases; nucleotides not matched to a gene: 15. The CDR3 contains 19 residues. DNA of the CDR3: TGTGCTAGTGGTTTGGTACACCGTCCTAGCGGGGGGGCCAATCGCGAGCAGTACTTC. This sequence encodes CASGLVHRPSGGANREQYF. Looking up the rest from reference TRBV12-5 and TRBJ2-7 gives the full variable domain: DARVTQTPRHKVTEMGQEVTMRCQPILGHNTVFWYRQTMMQGLELLAYFRNRAPLDDSGMPKDRFSAEMPDATLATLKIQPSEPRDSAVYFCASGLVHRPSGGANREQYFGPGTRLTVT.

The rearrangement links TRBV9 to TRBJ2-1; D might be TRBD1 (5 bases). This CDR3 is built from 15 residues. Germline CDR1 and CDR2: SGDLS and YYNGEE. V dropped 2 bases and J dropped 0 bases, with 9 bases sitting between them. In nucleotides, the CDR3 is TGTGCCAGCAGCGTCGACAGTTTCTCCTACAATGAGCAGTTCTTC. The encoded protein is CASSVDSFSYNEQFF. Combining the CDR3 with reference TRBV9 and TRBJ2-1 gives the whole variable domain DSGVTQTPKHLITATGQRVTLRCSPRSGDLSVYWYQQSLDQGLQFLIQYYNGEERAKGNILERFSAQQFPDLHSELNLSSLELGDSALYFCASSVDSFSYNEQFFGPGTRLTVL.

In this sample, this clone turned up a few times. V gene TRBV2 combines with J gene TRBJ1-3; perhaps TRBD1 as D (5 bases). Germline-derived CDR1 and CDR2 are SNHLY and FYNNEI. The V and J ends lost 4 bases and 0 bases respectively, with 16 bases between them. This CDR3 is 17 amino acids long. CDR3 nucleotide sequence: TGTGCCAGCAGTGGACGACAGAAGCCCATCTCTGGAAACACCATATATTTT. Its translation: CASSGRQKPISGNTIYF.

This clone was observed once. The V gene is TRBV19, the J gene TRBJ1-1, with 7 bases that match TRBD1. This CDR3 has 13 residues. V shed 7 bases, J shed 8 bases, and the junction held 10 bases outside the gene matches. CDR1 is LNHDA, CDR2 SQIVND, per germline (reference sequence). CDR3 amino acids: CASINTGVGEAFF. The CDR3 DNA reads as TGTGCCAGTATAAATACAGGGGTGGGCGAAGCTTTCTTT.

This clone occurred a few times. The chain is built from TRBV6-5 and TRBJ1-3; 8 nucleotides match TRBD1. Germline V gene data show CDR1 as MNHEY and CDR2 as SVGAGI. With V trimmed by 2 bases and J by 2 bases, 5 bases remained unmatched. The CDR3 totals 16 residues. The CDR3: CASSYDGQGAGNTIYF. The DNA for the CDR3 is TGTGCCAGCAGTTACGACGGACAGGGCGCTGGAAACACCATATATTTT.

V usage is TRBV7-2 and J usage is TRBJ1-1, with 10 bases identical to TRBD1. J gave up 11 bases and V 5 bases, and 11 bases lay outside the gene matches. The CDR3 is 14 amino acids. Germline assignment: CDR1 SGHTA and CDR2 FQGNSA. The CDR3 sequence: CASSLRQGAIDAFF. In DNA form, the CDR3 reads TGTGCCAGCAGCCTAAGACAGGGGGCCATCGACGCTTTCTTT.

The chain employs TRBV7-2 and TRBJ2-2; TRBD1 agrees at 7 bases. Germline V gene lookup returns CDR1 SGHTA and CDR2 FQGNSA. V shed 5 bases, J shed 7 bases, and the junction held 10 bases outside the gene matches. This CDR3 contains 15 residues. The CDR3 coding sequence is TGTGCCAGCAGCACCCGACAGGGAAGGATCGGGGAGCTGTTTTTT. It encodes CASSTRQGRIGELFF.

The DNA of the CDR3 is TGCGCCAGCAGGTCTTCTCGGGATTACTACGAGCAGTACTTC. Amino acid sequence: CASRSSRDYYEQYF. V gene TRBV5-1 combines with J gene TRBJ2-7, with a possible D match to TRBD2 (5 bases). The CDR3 consists of 14 residues. Germline assignment: CDR1 SGHRS and CDR2 YFSETQ. V was clipped by 5 bases and J by 3 bases, with 15 bases between them. The full variable domain, its missing parts supplied by reference TRBV5-1 and TRBJ2-7, is KAGVTQTPRYLIKTRGQQVTLSCSPISGHRSVSWYQQTPGQGLQFLFEYFSETQRNKGNFPGRFSGRQFSNSRSEMNVSTLELGDSALYLCASRSSRDYYEQYFGPGTRLTVT.

V is TRBV2 and J is TRBJ2-7; TRBD1 matches at 8 bases. CDR1 is SNHLY and CDR2 is FYNNEI in the germline V gene. The CDR3 spans 13 residues. After removal of 6 bases from V and 1 base from J, the junction contained 2 bases not matched to a gene. CDR3 DNA sequence: TGTGCCAGCAGCAGGGGGCGGTCCTACGAGCAGTACTTC. This sequence encodes CASSRGRSYEQYF.

V usage is TRBV7-7 and J usage is TRBJ2-5, with D perhaps matching TRBD2 (6 bases). The ends were cut back, 4 bases at V and 5 bases at J, with 14 bases in the middle. CDR1 is SSHAT and CDR2 is FNYEAQ in the germline V gene (reference sequence). The CDR3 consists of 14 residues. The CDR3 sequence is CASSSRSAGETQYF. The CDR3 bases are TGTGCCAGCAGCTCCCGGTCCGCGGGGGAGACCCAGTACTTC. Full variable domain (outside the CDR3, taken from reference TRBV7-7 and TRBJ2-5): GAGVSQSPRYKVTKRGQDVTLRCDPISSHATLYWYQQALGQGPEFLTYFNYEAQPDKSGLPSDRFSAERPEGSISTLTIQRTEQRDSAMYRCASSSRSAGETQYFGPGTRLLVL.

This sequence joins TRBV7-2 and TRBJ2-1; 7 positions agree with TRBD1. CDR3 size: 16 residues. The V and J ends lost 4 bases and 3 bases, in that order; junction bases with no gene match: 9. CDR1 and CDR2 from the germline V gene are SGHTA and FQGNSA. The CDR3 here is CASSYSGTEVYNEQFF. As DNA, the CDR3 is TGTGCCAGCAGCTACTCCGGGACAGAAGTCTACAATGAGCAGTTCTTC.

The chain employs TRBV4-1 and TRBJ2-1; D unresolved. The CDR3 is made up of 16 amino acids. CDR1 and CDR2 from the germline V gene are MGHRA and YSYEKL. Deletions cut 0 bases from V and 0 bases from J, with 9 bases between. CDR3 nucleotides: TGCGCCAGCAGCCAAGAGCGAGGAATCTCCTACAATGAGCAGTTCTTC. Translation gives CASSQERGISYNEQFF.

The chain has TRBV29-1 and TRBJ1-2; D may be TRBD1 (5 bases). Germline V gene data show CDR1 as SQVTM and CDR2 as ANQGSEA. CDR3 size: 13 residues. V was shortened by 7 bases and J by 7 bases, with 19 bases between the two germline ends. CDR3 nucleotide sequence: TGCAGCGACCAACCGGGCGGGGGTCGTGGCTACACCTTC. This translates into CSDQPGGGRGYTF.

The CDR3 bases are TGTGCCAGCCGAACAGGGGCGAACACTGAAGCTTTCTTT. Translating gives CASRTGANTEAFF. V gene TRBV5-6 combines with J gene TRBJ1-1; TRBD1 matches at 7 bases. Germline V gene sequence: CDR1 SGHDT, CDR2 YYEEEE. The junction had 4 bases not matched to a gene; V was cut back by 7 bases and J by 1 base. The CDR3 length is 13 residues.

J is TRBJ2-5 and V is TRBV5-4, with 12 bases matching TRBD2. The CDR3 covers 17 residues. Trimming took 0 bases from V and 5 from J; bases not matched to a gene: 8. CDR1 is SGHNT, CDR2 YYREEE, per germline (reference sequence). CDR3 amino acids: CASSLVWLAGGPETQYF. The CDR3 bases are TGTGCCAGCAGCTTGGTATGGCTAGCGGGGGGGCCTGAGACCCAGTACTTC.

The chain employs TRBV7-2 and TRBJ2-4, with 10 bases fitting TRBD1. V shed 3 bases, J shed 6 bases, and the junction held 5 bases outside the gene matches. The germline V gene encodes CDR1 SGHTA and CDR2 FQGNSA. The length of the CDR3 is 15 residues. CDR3 amino acids: CASSFDRGRGNIQYF. The CDR3 DNA is TGTGCCAGCAGCTTCGACAGGGGGCGCGGAAACATTCAGTACTTC.

The chain carries TRBV5-5 and TRBJ1-3; D is perhaps TRBD1 (5 bases). Germline V gene lookup returns CDR1 SGHKS and CDR2 YYEKEE (reference sequence). Trimming took off 0 bases at V and 0 bases at J, with 10 bases between the two ends. The CDR3 totals 16 residues. The CDR3 loop is CASSLALGGSGNTIYF. CDR3 nucleotides: TGTGCCAGCAGCTTGGCCTTGGGGGGCTCTGGAAACACCATATATTTT.

This sequence joins TRBV29-1 and TRBJ1-1; TRBD1 aligns across 8 bases. V shed 7 bases, J shed 3 bases, and the junction held 7 bases outside the gene matches. CDR1 is SQVTM, CDR2 ANQGSEA, per germline. The CDR3 runs to 13 residues. The CDR3 reads CSGLQGGYTEAFF. The CDR3 DNA sequence: TGCAGCGGTCTACAGGGGGGGTACACTGAAGCTTTCTTT. The full variable domain, rest sourced from reference TRBV29-1 and TRBJ1-1, is SAVISQKPSRDICQRGTSLTIQCQVDSQVTMMFWYRQQPGQSLTLIATANQGSEATYESGFVIDKFPISRPNLTFSTLTVSNMSPEDSSIYLCSGLQGGYTEAFFGQGTRLTVV.